The rows below give T cell receptor beta chains drawn from one sample of a study of cytotoxic CD8 clonotypes in ibrutinib-treated CLL. Here immunoSEQ multiplex PCR was the method, and the copy in TCRdb shows in-frame clones only, minus some. Among approximately 140,000 clones listed, 70% to 80% were seen once. The source was PBMCs, collected after 12 months of ibrutinib treatment. The receptors were gathered from a human donor with chronic lymphocytic leukemia. Both conserved end residues are part of each CDR3. Each record gives: V gene, J gene, CDR3 length, D gene, clone size, CDR3 DNA, CDR3 protein. A D gene is named only where the DNA matches it firmly. For some rows the clone size is stated as once, few or many, or as a class when expanded; others skip it.

TRBV4-2	TRBJ2-1	13	TRBD1	NA	TGTGCCAGCAGCCGCGACAGGGGGGATGAGCAGTTCTTC	CASSRDRGDEQFF
TRBV28	TRBJ1-2	12	NA	NA	TGTGCCAGCAGTTTGATGGATTATGGCTACACCTTC	CASSLMDYGYTF
TRBV30	TRBJ2-7	12	NA	NA	TGTGCCTGGAAACCTCAGGAGTACGAGCAGTACTTC	CAWKPQEYEQYF
TRBV19	TRBJ2-5	20	TRBD2	NA	TGTGCCAGTACAGGAAAAGCGGGAGATCCTACGCCCTCGTACCAAGAGACCCAGTACTTC	CASTGKAGDPTPSYQETQYF
TRBV5-1	TRBJ2-7	15	NA	NA	TGCGCCAGCAGCTTGGGTATTGGGGGGTCCGACGAGCAGTACTTC	CASSLGIGGSDEQYF
TRBV30	TRBJ1-2	10	NA	NA	TGTGCCTGGGATAACTATGGCTACACCTTC	CAWDNYGYTF
TRBV6-4	TRBJ2-3	20	TRBD2	NA	TGTGCCAGCAGCCGAAACCCTAACGTAGCGGGAGAAGTTGGGACAGATACGCAGTATTTT	CASSRNPNVAGEVGTDTQYF
TRBV6-5	TRBJ2-6	15	NA	once	TGTGCCAGCAGTTACTCCGGGGCTGGGGCCAACGTCCTGACTTTC	CASSYSGAGANVLTF
TRBV28	TRBJ2-7	14	TRBD1	few	TGTGCCAGCAGCCCGGGACAGGGGGCTTACGAGCAGTACTTC	CASSPGQGAYEQYF
TRBV11-3	TRBJ2-1	15	TRBD2	NA	TGTGCCAGCAGCTTTAGACTAGCGGCCAACAATGAGCAGTTCTTC	CASSFRLAANNEQFF
TRBV9	TRBJ2-3	14	NA	NA	TGTGCCAGCAGCGTTGGGGGAGACTCAGATACGCAGTATTTT	CASSVGGDSDTQYF
TRBV29-1	TRBJ2-1	13	NA	NA	TGCAGCGTTGGGGGGCTCGGGTACAATGAGCAGTTCTTC	CSVGGLGYNEQFF
TRBV11-3	TRBJ2-1	15	NA	NA	TGTGCCAGCATAACAGGCTTTGGCGGGTCCAATGAGCAGTTCTTC	CASITGFGGSNEQFF
TRBV11-3	TRBJ2-5	15	TRBD2	NA	TGTGCCAGCAGCTGGCCCCTAGCGGCAAAAGAGACCCAGTACTTC	CASSWPLAAKETQYF
TRBV29-1	TRBJ2-7	13	TRBD2	NA	TGCAGCGTTGAGAGCGGGAGAAGCTACGAGCAGTACTTC	CSVESGRSYEQYF
TRBV10-3	TRBJ2-7	12	NA	NA	TGTGCCATCAGTGAGTCTACCTACGAGCAGTACTTC	CAISESTYEQYF